This T cell receptor (beta chain) was sequenced in a study of blood T cell repertoires in COVID-19. Whole-study context: COVID-19 samples from acute and convalescent phases originated in the United States, Italy and Spain. PBMCs, B-cell-depleted T cells, or T cells provided the cDNA or gDNA that made up the material.

Original handling: Reference gene primers were amplified, and this amplification served to estimate nucleated cell counts. Profiling relied on immunoSEQ multiplex PCR, and the TCRdb table lists in-frame clones only, not all of them. V and J calls and clone size are copied from that table; D and trimming were computed from the DNA. This table has about 170,000 clones, approximately 86% appearing once. With 4 bases removed from V and 7 bases from J, the gap between germline ends came to 16 bases. The CDR3 runs 14 residues. Germline V gene lookup returns CDR1 SGHAT and CDR2 FQDESV (reference sequence). It was during active infection that Seattle patients were enrolled and then longitudinally followed.

Sample: peripheral blood. The source is a woman of 80 years or more with COVID-19, enrolled during active disease. The chain has TRBV11-1 and TRBJ1-1, with D unresolved. CDR3 sequence reads: CASSSKTKPIEAFF. The CDR3 coding sequence is TGTGCCAGCAGCTCCAAGACAAAACCAATTGAAGCTTTCTTT. Based on the CDR3 plus reference TRBV11-1 and TRBJ1-1, the full variable domain is EAEVAQSPRYKITEKSQAVAFWCDPISGHATLYWYRQILGQGPELLVQFQDESVVDDSQLPKDRFSAERLKGVDSTLKIQPAELGDSAMYLCASSSKTKPIEAFFGQGTRLTVV.